This T cell receptor beta chain originates from a study of blood T cell repertoires in COVID-19. Turning to the study itself: Samples taken during acute and convalescent COVID-19 were collected in the United States, Italy and Spain. The analysed material was cDNA or gDNA that came from T cells, B-cell-depleted T cells, or PBMCs.

Looked up from germline, CDR1 is SGHTA and CDR2 is FQGNSA. V lost 3 bases and J 0 bases, leaving 12 bases between the germline ends. CDR3 size: 17 residues. Original handling: The assay estimated nucleated cells by amplifying reference gene primers. This table comes from immunoSEQ multiplex PCR, and its TCRdb copy is limited to in-frame clones, with some not included. The V and J calls and the clone size are those of that table, but D and trimming were determined from the DNA. The table records approximately 200,000 clones, 80% to 90% of them present only once. The gene calls are TRBV7-2 and TRBJ2-6, with a weak D call TRBD2 (5 bases). Sequencing was carried out using peripheral blood. This TCR was recovered from a man aged 60 to 69 who had recovered from COVID-19. In DNA, the CDR3 is TGTGCCAGCAGCTTTGCCAGGAGGCCCTCTGGGGCCAACGTCCTGACTTTC. This codes for CASSFARRPSGANVLTF.